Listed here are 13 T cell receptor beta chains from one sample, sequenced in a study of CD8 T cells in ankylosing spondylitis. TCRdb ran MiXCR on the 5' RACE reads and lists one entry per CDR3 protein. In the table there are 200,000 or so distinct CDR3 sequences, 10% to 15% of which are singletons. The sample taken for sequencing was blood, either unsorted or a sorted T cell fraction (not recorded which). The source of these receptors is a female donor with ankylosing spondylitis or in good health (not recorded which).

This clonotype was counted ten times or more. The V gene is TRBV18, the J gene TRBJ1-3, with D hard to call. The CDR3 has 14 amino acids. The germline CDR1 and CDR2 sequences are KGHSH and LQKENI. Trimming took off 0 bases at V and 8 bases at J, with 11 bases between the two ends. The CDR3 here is CASSPPGQRYTIYF. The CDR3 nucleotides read TGTGCCAGCTCACCACCAGGGCAACGGTACACCATATATTTT.

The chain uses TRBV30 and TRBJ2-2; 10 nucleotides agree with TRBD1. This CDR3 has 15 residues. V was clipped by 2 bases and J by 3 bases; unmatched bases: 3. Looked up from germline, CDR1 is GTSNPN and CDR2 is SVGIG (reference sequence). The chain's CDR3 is CAWSRQGADTGELFF. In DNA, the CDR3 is TGTGCCTGGAGTCGACAGGGGGCTGACACCGGGGAGCTGTTTTTT.

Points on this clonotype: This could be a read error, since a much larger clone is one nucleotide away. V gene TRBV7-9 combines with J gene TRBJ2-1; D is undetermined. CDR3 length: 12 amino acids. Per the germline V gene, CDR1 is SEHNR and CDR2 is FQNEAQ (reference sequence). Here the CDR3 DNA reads TGTACCAGCAGCCCCTTCCTCAATGAGCAGTTCTTC. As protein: CTSSPFLNEQFF.

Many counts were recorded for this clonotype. The CDR3 is CATSRDFFSNQPQHF. The CDR3 region has the DNA TGTGCCACCAGCAGAGATTTTTTTTCCAATCAGCCCCAGCATTTT. The chain joins TRBV15 to TRBJ1-5; D not certain. CDR1 and CDR2 (germline): LNHNV, YYDKDF (reference sequence). This CDR3 spans 15 amino acids. Trimming took 0 bases from V and 3 from J, leaving 9 bases between them.

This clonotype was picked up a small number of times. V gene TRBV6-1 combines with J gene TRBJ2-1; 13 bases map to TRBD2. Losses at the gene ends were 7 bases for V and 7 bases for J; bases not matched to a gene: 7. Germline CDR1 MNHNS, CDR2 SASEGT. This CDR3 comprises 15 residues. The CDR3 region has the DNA TGTGCCAGCAACCGACTAGCGGGAGGAAGAAATGAGCAGTTCTTC. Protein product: CASNRLAGGRNEQFF.

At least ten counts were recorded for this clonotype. The CDR3 coding sequence is TGTGCCAGTCATACAGGGAGCAAGACCCAGTACTTC. It specifies CASHTGSKTQYF. The rearrangement uses TRBV28 and TRBJ2-5; tentatively, D is TRBD1 (6 bases). The CDR3 length is 12 residues. Looked up from germline, CDR1 is MDHEN and CDR2 is SYDVKM. Trimming removed 9 bases at V and 6 bases at J, with 14 bases between.

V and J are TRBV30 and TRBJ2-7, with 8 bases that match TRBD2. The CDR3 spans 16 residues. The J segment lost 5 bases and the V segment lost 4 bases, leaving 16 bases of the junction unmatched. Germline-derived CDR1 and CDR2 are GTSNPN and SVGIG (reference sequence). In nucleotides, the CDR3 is TGTGCCTGGAACAAGGTAGCGGGACTTATCGGGAACGAGCAGTACTTC. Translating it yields CAWNKVAGLIGNEQYF.

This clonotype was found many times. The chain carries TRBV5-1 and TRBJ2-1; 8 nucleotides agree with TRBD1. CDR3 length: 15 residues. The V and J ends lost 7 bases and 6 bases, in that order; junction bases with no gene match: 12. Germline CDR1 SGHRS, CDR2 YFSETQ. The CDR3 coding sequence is TGCGCCAGCGGCGTGAGAGGACAGGGTCTCAATGAGCAGTTCTTC. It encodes CASGVRGQGLNEQFF. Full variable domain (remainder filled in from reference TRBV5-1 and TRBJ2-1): KAGVTQTPRYLIKTRGQQVTLSCSPISGHRSVSWYQQTPGQGLQFLFEYFSETQRNKGNFPGRFSGRQFSNSRSEMNVSTLELGDSALYLCASGVRGQGLNEQFFGPGTRLTVL.

In nucleotides, the CDR3 is TGTGCCAGCAACAGTCGGCTAGCGGGAGGAATCGAGCAGTTCTTC. It yields the protein CASNSRLAGGIEQFF. V usage is TRBV7-2 and J usage is TRBJ2-1; TRBD2 aligns across 11 bases. Per the germline V gene, CDR1 is SGHTA and CDR2 is FQGNSA. The CDR3 is 15 residues long. J lost 10 bases, V lost 7 bases, and 12 bases had no gene match. Full variable domain (remainder filled in from reference TRBV7-2 and TRBJ2-1): GAGVSQSPSNKVTEKGKDVELRCDPISGHTALYWYRQSLGQGLEFLIYFQGNSAPDKSGLPSDRFSAERTGGSVSTLTIQRTQQEDSAVYLCASNSRLAGGIEQFFGPGTRLTVL.

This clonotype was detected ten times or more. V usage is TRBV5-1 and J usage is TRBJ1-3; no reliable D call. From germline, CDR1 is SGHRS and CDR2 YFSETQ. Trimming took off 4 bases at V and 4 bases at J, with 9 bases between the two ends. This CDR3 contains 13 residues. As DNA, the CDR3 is TGCGCCAGCAGCGAGACGGACGGAAACACCATATATTTT. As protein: CASSETDGNTIYF.

CDR3 sequence reads: CASSLWQDSYEQYF. CDR3 in DNA: TGTGCCAGCAGTTTGTGGCAGGACTCCTACGAGCAGTACTTC. The chain carries TRBV12-3 or TRBV12-4 and TRBJ2-7; D is undetermined. V was shortened by 3 bases and J by 0 bases, with 9 bases between the two germline ends. The CDR3 extends over 14 amino acids.

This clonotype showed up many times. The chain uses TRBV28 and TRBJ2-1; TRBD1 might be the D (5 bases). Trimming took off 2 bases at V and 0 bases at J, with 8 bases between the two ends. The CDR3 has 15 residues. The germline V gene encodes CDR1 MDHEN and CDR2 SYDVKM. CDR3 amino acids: CASSLRQFSYNEQFF. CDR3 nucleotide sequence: TGTGCCAGCAGTTTACGACAGTTCTCCTACAATGAGCAGTTCTTC.

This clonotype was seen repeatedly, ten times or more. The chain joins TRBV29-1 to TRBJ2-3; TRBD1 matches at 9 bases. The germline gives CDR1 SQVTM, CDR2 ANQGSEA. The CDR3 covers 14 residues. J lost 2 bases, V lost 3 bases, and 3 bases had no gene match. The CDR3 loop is CSVEDRGNTDTQYF. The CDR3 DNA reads TGCAGCGTTGAGGACAGGGGAAACACAGATACGCAGTATTTT.